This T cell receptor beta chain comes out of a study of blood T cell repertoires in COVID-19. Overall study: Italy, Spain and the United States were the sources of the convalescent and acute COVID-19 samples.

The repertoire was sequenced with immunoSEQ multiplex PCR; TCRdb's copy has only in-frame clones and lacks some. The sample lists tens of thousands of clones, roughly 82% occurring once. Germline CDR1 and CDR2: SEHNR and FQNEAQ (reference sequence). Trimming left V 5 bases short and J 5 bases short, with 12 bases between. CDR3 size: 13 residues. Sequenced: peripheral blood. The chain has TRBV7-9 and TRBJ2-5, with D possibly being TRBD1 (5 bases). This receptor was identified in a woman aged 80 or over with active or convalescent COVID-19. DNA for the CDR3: TGTGCCAGCAGCGTCACAGGTGCGGAGACCCAGTACTTC. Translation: CASSVTGAETQYF.